Sequencing of this T cell receptor (beta chain) was carried out in a study of shared clonotypes between healthy human individuals. Study in general: Each donor's CD4 naive and CD4 memory cells filled three plates apiece, CD8 naive two, and CD8 memory one.

Sequenced by immunoSEQ multiplex PCR; TCRdb stores in-frame clones only, minus some. Of more than 2 million clones in the sample, approximately 96% were seen once. Whole-study findings and limits: A few donors had around 5.2% of their naive CD4 clonotypes in common. Non-shared clonotypes displayed generation probabilities falling below those of clonotypes present in all four donors.

Donors were Caucasian adults residing in Nashville, Tennessee, USA. Comments on this clone: Its matching antigen is unknown.

This sequence originates from a man younger than 30 in good health. Sequenced sample: naive CD4+ T cells sorted from blood. The subset was: CD45RA+ positively selected.

The CDR3 region has the DNA TGTGCCAGCAGATCCGGGACAGGGGGCTTTAATGAAAAACTGTTTTTT. Its translation is CASRSGTGGFNEKLFF. This rearrangement joins TRBV5-4 to TRBJ1-4, with 12 positions matching TRBD1. V lost 5 bases to trimming and J lost 4 bases; unmatched junction nucleotides: 6. Germline CDR1 SGHNT, CDR2 YYREEE (reference sequence). This CDR3 comprises 16 residues. The complete variable domain, with remaining parts taken from reference TRBV5-4 and TRBJ1-4, reads ETGVTQSPTHLIKTRGQQVTLRCSSQSGHNTVSWYQQALGQGPQFIFQYYREEENGRGNFPPRFSGLQFPNYSSELNVNALELDDSALYLCASRSGTGGFNEKLFFGSGTQLSVL.